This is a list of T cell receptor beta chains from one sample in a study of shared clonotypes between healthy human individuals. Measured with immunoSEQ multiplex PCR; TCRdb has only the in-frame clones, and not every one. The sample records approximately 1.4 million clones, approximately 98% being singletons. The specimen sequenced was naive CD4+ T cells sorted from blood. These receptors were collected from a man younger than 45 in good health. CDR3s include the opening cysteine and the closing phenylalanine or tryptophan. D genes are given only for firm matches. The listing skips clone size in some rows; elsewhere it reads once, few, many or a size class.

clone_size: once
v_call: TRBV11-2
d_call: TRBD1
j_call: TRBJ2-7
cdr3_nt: TGTGCCAGCAGCTTAATCAGGGGGCTTCACGAGCAGTACTTC
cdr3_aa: CASSLIRGLHEQYF

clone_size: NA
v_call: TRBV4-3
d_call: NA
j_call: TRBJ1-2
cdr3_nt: TGCGCCAGCAGCCAAGATCCCACGCCGAGGAAGGGCTACACCTTC
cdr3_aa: CASSQDPTPRKGYTF

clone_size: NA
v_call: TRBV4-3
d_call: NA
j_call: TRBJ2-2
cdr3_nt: TGCGCCAGCAGCCAAGAATGGGCAGGGAATACCGGGGAGCTGTTTTTT
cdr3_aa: CASSQEWAGNTGELFF

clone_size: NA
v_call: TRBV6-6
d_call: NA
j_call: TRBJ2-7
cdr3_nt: TGTGCCAGCGGGGATCCAAATGCCGAGCAGTACTTC
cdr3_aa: CASGDPNAEQYF

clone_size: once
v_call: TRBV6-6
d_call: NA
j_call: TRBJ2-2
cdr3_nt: TGTGCCAGCAGTTCCACCGGGGAGCTGTTTTTT
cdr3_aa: CASSSTGELFF

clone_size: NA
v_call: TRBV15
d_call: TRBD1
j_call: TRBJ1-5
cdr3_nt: TGTGCCACCAGCAGAGATACAGGGGAATCAGGTCAGCCCCAGCATTTT
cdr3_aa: CATSRDTGESGQPQHF

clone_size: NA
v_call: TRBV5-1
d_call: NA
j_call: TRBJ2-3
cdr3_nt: TGCGCCAGCAGCCCCGGGACGAATACGCAGTATTTT
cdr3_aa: CASSPGTNTQYF

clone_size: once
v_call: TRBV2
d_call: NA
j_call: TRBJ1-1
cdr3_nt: TGTGCCACCTCGAGAGCTGGTGGGGCGTTGGGCACTGAAGCTTTCTTT
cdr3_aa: CATSRAGGALGTEAFF

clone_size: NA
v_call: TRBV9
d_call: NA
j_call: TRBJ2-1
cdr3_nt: TGTGCCAGCAGCGGGGGGGTGGCCTACAATGAGCAGTTCTTC
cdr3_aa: CASSGGVAYNEQFF

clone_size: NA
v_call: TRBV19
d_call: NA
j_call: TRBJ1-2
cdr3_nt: TGTGCCACCAACTCGGGGGAAGGATATGGCTACACCTTC
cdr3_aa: CATNSGEGYGYTF

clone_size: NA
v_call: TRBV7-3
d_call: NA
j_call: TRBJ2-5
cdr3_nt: TGTGCCAGCAGCTTAACGAGGGGGGTTGAGACCCAGTACTTC
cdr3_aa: CASSLTRGVETQYF

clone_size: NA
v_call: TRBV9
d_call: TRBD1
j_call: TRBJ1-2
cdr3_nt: TGTGCCAGCACCAGAGCGTCAGGGGGTGAGTCATATGGCTACACCTTC
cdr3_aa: CASTRASGGESYGYTF

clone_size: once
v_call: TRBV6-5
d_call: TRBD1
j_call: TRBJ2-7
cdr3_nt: TGTGCCAGCAGTTACAACAGGGGCTCATACGAGCAGTACTTC
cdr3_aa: CASSYNRGSYEQYF

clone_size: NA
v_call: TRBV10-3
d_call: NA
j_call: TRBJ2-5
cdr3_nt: TGTGCCATCAGTGTAGTTGGTGGTCAAGAGACCCAGTACTTC
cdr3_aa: CAISVVGGQETQYF

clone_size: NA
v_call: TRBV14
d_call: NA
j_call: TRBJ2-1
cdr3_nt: TGTGCCAGCAGCCAGGGAACCCGTCGGTCCAATGAGCAGTTCTTC
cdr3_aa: CASSQGTRRSNEQFF

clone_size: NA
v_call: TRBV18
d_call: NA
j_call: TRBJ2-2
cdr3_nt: TGTGCCAGCTCCCCCCCCACCGGGGAGCTGTTTTTT
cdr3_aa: CASSPPTGELFF

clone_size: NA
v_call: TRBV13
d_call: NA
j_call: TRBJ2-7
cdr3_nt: TGTGCCAGCAGCCCCGTCCTCGCGCTAAACTCCTACGAGCAGTACTTC
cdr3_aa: CASSPVLALNSYEQYF

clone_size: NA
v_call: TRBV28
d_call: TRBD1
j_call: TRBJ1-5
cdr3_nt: TGTGCCAGCAGTACTTACACCGGACAGGGTTTAAATCAGCCCCAGCATTTT
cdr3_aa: CASSTYTGQGLNQPQHF

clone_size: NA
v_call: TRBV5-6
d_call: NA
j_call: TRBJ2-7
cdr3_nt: TGTGCCAGCCACCACCCTCGGAGCGAGCAGTACTTC
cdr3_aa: CASHHPRSEQYF

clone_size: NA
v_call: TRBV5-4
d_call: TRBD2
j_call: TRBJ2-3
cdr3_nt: TGTGCCAGCAGCAGGACTAGCGAGAGCACAGATACGCAGTATTTT
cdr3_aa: CASSRTSESTDTQYF

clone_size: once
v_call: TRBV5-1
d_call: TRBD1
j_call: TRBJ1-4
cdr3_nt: TGCGCCAGCAGTATTGGACAGGGGGTGAATGAAAAACTGTTTTTT
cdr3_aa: CASSIGQGVNEKLFF

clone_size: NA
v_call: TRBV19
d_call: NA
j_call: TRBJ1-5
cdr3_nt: TGTGCCTCGCGTGGGGGCGGGATTAGCAATCAGCCCCAGCATTTT
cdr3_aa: CASRGGGISNQPQHF

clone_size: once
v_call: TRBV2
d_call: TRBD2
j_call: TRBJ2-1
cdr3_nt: TGTGCCAGCAGGGAAGCGGGAGCGGTCAATGAGCAGTTCTTC
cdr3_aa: CASREAGAVNEQFF

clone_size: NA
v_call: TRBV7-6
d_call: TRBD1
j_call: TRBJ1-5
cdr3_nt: TGTGCCAGCAGCCGGGGACAGGGGAGGGATCAGCCCCAGCATTTT
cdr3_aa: CASSRGQGRDQPQHF

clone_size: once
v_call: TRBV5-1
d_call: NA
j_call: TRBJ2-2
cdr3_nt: TGCGCCAGCGAAAACCGGAACACCGGGGAGCTGTTTTTT
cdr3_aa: CASENRNTGELFF

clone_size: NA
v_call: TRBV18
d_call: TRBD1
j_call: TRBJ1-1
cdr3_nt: TGTGCCAGCTTGGGACAGAAGAACACTGAAGCTTTCTTT
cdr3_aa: CASLGQKNTEAFF

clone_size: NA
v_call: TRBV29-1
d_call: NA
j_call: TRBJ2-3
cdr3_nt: TGCAGCGTTGAAGGCTCCCATAACACAGATACGCAGTATTTT
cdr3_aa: CSVEGSHNTDTQYF

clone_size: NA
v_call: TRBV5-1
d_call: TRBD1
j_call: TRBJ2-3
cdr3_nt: TGCGCCAGCAGCCTTTTTGCGAAGGGGACAGGGGGCGATACGCAGTATTTT
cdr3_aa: CASSLFAKGTGGDTQYF

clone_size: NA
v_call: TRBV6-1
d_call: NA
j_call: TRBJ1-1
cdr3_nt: TGTGCCAGCAATGCCCCTGGAGAGAACACTGAAGCTTTCTTT
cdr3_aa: CASNAPGENTEAFF

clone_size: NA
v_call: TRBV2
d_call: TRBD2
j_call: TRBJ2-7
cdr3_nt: TGTGCCAGCAGAGTGGGACTAGCTACCCACGAGCAGTACTTC
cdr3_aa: CASRVGLATHEQYF

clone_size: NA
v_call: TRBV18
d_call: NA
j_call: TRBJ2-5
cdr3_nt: TGTGCCAGCTCAGACTCCAGGGGGACCCAGTACTTC
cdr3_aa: CASSDSRGTQYF

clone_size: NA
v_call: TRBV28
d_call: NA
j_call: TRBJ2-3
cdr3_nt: TGTGCCAGCTCATTCCGAGAGGCCCTGGGCTCGCAGTATTTT
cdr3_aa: CASSFREALGSQYF

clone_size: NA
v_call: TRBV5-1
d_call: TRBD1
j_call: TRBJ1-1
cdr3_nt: TGCGCCAGCAGCTTGGGTACAGGGGTGGGCACTGAAGCTTTCTTT
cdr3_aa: CASSLGTGVGTEAFF

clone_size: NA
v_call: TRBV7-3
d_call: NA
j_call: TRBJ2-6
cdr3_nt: TGTGCCAGCAGCCCCGGACGCTTCTCTGGGGCCAACGTCCTGACTTTC
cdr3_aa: CASSPGRFSGANVLTF

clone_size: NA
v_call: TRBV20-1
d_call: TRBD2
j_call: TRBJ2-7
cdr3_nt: TGCAGTGCTAGCGTAGCGGGAGGTGGTTACTTC
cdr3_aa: CSASVAGGGYF

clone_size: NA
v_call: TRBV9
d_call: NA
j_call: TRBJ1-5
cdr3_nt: TGTGCCAGCAGCGTAGATCAGGGCAATCAGCCCCAGCATTTT
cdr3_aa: CASSVDQGNQPQHF

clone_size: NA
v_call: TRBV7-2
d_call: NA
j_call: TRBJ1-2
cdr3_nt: TGTGCCAGCAGCTTCACGCAGGGTACCCAAGGCTACACCTTC
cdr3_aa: CASSFTQGTQGYTF

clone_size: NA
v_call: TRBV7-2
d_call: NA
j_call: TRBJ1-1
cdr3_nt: TGTGCCAGCAGCTTAGTTTGGGGGATGAACACTGAAGCTTTCTTT
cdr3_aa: CASSLVWGMNTEAFF

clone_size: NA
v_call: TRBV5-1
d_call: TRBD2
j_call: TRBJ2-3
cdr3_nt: TGCGCCAGCAGCCTAGCGGGAGCTAGTGATACGCAGTATTTT
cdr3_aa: CASSLAGASDTQYF

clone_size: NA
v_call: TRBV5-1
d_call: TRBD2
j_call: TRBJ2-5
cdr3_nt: TGCGCCAGCAGCTTGATGGCGGGAGCCGAGACCCAGTACTTC
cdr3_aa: CASSLMAGAETQYF